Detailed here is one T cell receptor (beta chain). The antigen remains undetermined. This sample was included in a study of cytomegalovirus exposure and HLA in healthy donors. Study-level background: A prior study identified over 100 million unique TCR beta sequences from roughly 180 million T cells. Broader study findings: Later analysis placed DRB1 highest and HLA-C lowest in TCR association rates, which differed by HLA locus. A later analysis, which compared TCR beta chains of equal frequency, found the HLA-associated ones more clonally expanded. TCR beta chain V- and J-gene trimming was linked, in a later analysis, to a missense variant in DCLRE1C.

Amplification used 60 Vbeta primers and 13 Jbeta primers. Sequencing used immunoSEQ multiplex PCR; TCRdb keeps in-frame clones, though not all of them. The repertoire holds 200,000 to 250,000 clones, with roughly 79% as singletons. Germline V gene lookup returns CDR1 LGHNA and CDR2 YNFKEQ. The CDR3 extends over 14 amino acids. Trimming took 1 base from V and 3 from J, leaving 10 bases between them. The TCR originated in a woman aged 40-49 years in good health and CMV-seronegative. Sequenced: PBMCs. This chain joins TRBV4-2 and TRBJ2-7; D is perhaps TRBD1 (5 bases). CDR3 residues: CASSQGAGIYEQYF. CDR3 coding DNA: TGTGCCAGCAGCCAAGGGGCAGGGATCTACGAGCAGTACTTC.